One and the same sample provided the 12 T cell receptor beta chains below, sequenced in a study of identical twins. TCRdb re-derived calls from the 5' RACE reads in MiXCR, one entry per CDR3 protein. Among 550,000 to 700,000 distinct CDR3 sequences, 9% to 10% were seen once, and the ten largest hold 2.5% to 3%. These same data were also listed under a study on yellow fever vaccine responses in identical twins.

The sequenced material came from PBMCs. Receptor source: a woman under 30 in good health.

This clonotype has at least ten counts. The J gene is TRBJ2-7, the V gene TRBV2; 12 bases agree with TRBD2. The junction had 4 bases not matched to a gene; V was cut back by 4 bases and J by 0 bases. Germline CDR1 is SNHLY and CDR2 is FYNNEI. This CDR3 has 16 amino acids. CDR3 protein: CASSGLAGVFSYEQYF. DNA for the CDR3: TGTGCCAGCAGTGGACTAGCGGGAGTGTTCTCCTACGAGCAGTACTTC.

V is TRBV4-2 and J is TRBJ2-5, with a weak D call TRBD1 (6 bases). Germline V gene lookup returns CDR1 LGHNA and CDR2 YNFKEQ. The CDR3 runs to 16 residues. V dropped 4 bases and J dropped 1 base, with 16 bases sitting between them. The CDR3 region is CASSPRRGSAQETQYF. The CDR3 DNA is TGTGCCAGCAGCCCGCGTAGGGGGAGTGCCCAAGAGACCCAGTACTTC.

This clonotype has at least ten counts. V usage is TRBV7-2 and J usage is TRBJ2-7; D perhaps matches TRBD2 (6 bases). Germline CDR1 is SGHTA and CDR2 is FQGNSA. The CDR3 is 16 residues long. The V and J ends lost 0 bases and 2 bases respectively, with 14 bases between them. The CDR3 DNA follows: TGTGCCAGCAGCTTAGCGAGTAGCGGAGCCCCCTACGAGCAGTACTTC. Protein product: CASSLASSGAPYEQYF.

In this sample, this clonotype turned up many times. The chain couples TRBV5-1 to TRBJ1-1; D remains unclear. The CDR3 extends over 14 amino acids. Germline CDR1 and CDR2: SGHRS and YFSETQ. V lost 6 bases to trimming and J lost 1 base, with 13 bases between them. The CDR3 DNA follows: TGCGCCAGCACCCTTATCGACGCGAACACTGAAGCTTTCTTT. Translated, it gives CASTLIDANTEAFF. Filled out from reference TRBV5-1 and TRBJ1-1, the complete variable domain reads KAGVTQTPRYLIKTRGQQVTLSCSPISGHRSVSWYQQTPGQGLQFLFEYFSETQRNKGNFPGRFSGRQFSNSRSEMNVSTLELGDSALYLCASTLIDANTEAFFGQGTRLTVV.

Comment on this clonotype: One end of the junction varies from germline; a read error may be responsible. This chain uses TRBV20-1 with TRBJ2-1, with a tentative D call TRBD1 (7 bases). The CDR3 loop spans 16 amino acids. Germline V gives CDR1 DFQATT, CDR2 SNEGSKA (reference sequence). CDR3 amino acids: CCARASRETGTDEQFF. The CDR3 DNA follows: TGCTGTGCTAGAGCCTCTCGGGAGACAGGGACGGATGAGCAGTTCTTC.

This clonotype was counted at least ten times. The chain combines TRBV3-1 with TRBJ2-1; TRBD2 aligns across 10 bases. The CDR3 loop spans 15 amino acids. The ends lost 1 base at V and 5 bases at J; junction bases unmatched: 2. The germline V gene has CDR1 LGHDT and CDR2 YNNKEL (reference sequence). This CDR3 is CASSQGTSGNNEQFF. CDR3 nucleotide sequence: TGTGCCAGCAGCCAAGGGACTAGCGGAAACAATGAGCAGTTCTTC.

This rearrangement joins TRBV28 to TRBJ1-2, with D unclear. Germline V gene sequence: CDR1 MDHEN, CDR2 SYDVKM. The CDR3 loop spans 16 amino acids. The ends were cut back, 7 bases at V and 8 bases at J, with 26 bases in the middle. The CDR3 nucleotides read TGTGCCAGCACCCTGATAGTTAGGTCCGGGTCCGGCGGCTACACCTTC. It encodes CASTLIVRSGSGGYTF.

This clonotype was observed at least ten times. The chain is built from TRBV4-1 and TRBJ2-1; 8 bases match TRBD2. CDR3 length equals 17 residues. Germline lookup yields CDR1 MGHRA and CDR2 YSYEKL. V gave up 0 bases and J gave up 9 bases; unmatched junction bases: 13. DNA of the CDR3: TGCGCCAGCAGCCAAGAACCGCCTTCCAGCGGGAGTCTTGAGCAGTTCTTC. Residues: CASSQEPPSSGSLEQFF.

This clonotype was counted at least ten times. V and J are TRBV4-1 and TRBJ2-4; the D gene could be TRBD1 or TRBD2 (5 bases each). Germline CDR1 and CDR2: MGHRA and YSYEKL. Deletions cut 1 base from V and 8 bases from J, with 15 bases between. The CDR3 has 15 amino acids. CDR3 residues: CASSQGGNGHDIQYF. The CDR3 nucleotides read TGCGCCAGCAGCCAAGGGGGGAACGGACATGACATTCAGTACTTC.

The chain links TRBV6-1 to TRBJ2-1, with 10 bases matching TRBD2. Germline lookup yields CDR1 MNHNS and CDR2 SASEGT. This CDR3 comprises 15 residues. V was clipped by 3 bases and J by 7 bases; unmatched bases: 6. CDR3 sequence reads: CASSDSGRASNEQFF. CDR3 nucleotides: TGTGCCAGCAGTGACAGCGGGAGGGCGTCTAATGAGCAGTTCTTC.

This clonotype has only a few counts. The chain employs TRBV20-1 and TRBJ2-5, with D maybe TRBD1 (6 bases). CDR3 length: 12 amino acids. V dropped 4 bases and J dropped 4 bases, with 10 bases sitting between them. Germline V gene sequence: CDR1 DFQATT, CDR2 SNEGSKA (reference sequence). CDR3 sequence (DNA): TGCAGTGCTACAGGACAGCTAGAGACCCAGTACTTC. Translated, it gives CSATGQLETQYF.

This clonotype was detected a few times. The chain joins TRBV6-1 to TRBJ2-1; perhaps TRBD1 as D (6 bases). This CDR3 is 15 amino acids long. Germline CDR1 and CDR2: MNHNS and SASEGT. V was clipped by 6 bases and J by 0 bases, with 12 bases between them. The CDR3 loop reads CASRHAGVSYNEQFF. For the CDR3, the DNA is TGTGCCAGCAGACACGCAGGGGTCTCCTACAATGAGCAGTTCTTC.